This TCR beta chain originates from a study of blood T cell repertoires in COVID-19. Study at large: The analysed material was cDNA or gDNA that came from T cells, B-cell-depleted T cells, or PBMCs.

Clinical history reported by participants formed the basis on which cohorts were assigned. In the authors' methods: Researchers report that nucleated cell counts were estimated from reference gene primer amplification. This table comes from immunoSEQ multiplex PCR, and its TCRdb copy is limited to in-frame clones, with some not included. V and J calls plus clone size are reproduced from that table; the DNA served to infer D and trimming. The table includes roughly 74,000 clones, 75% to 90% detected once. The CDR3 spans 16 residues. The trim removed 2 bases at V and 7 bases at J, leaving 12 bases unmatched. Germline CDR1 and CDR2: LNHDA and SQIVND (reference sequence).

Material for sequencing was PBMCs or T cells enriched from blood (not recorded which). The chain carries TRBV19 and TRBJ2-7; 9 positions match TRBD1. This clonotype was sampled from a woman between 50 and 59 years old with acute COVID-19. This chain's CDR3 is CASSISAPRGQGEQYF. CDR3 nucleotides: TGTGCCAGTAGTATATCGGCACCTAGAGGACAGGGGGAGCAGTACTTC.